Each of the 25 T cell receptor beta chains below was sequenced from the same sample in a study of response to subunit inactivated influenza vaccine. TCRdb re-derived calls from the RT-PCR reads in MiXCR, one entry per CDR3 protein. Of hundreds of thousands of distinct CDR3 sequences listed, about 10% were seen once; the top ten hold 9.5% to 11%. These records were also assigned to another study, of T cells expressing NK-cell markers. That publication notes: Making the TCR beta cDNA relied on 5'RACE template switching with UMIs.

The material was PBMCs from blood, obtained on the day of vaccination. These receptors were obtained from a man between 50 and 59 years old who received an inactivated influenza vaccine.

This clonotype was detected only a few times. This chain uses TRBV11-2 with TRBJ1-1; the D is unclear. Trimming shortened V by 2 bases and J by 3 bases, and 7 bases separated the two germline ends. The germline CDR1 and CDR2 sequences are SGHAT and FQNNGV. The CDR3 has 13 residues. The CDR3 nucleotides are TGTGCCAGCAGCTTAAATCTGTACACTGAAGCTTTCTTT. The encoded protein is CASSLNLYTEAFF. The variable domain in full, with the rest retrieved from reference TRBV11-2 and TRBJ1-1, is EAGVAQSPRYKIIEKRQSVAFWCNPISGHATLYWYQQILGQGPKLLIQFQNNGVVDDSQLPKDRFSAERLKGVDSTLKIQPAKLEDSAVYLCASSLNLYTEAFFGQGTRLTVV.

This clonotype has at least ten counts. The chain employs TRBV28 and TRBJ2-7, with D possibly matching TRBD2 (5 bases). This CDR3 comprises 18 residues. CDR1 and CDR2 from the germline V gene are MDHEN and SYDVKM. V lost 4 bases and J lost 4, with 26 bases in between. The CDR3, as DNA: TGTGCCAGCAGTTCCGACCGGGGTATTCGAGGACTGGGGTACGAGCAGTACTTC. The encoded protein is CASSSDRGIRGLGYEQYF.

J is TRBJ2-2 and V is TRBV5-1; 7 bases align to TRBD2. J gave up 2 bases and V 5 bases, and 6 bases lay outside the gene matches. There are 15 residues in the CDR3. Germline CDR1 is SGHRS and CDR2 is YFSETQ. CDR3 sequence reads: CASRDGGSNTGELFF. In nucleotides, the CDR3 is TGCGCCAGCAGGGACGGGGGGTCCAACACCGGGGAGCTGTTTTTT. Drawing the rest from reference TRBV5-1 and TRBJ2-2, the complete variable domain is KAGVTQTPRYLIKTRGQQVTLSCSPISGHRSVSWYQQTPGQGLQFLFEYFSETQRNKGNFPGRFSGRQFSNSRSEMNVSTLELGDSALYLCASRDGGSNTGELFFGEGSRLTVL.

This clonotype was seen repeatedly, ten times or more. This chain connects TRBV7-9 to TRBJ2-1; possible D gene TRBD1, 5 bases. The CDR3 has 15 amino acids. V was cut by 5 bases and J by 4 bases, with 15 bases left in between. Germline assignment: CDR1 SEHNR and CDR2 FQNEAQ (reference sequence). The CDR3 sequence: CASSLDSPLYNEQFF. CDR3 sequence (DNA): TGTGCCAGCAGCCTAGACAGTCCCCTTTACAATGAGCAGTTCTTC.

This chain links TRBV20-1 with TRBJ1-1; D unclear. This CDR3 comprises 13 residues. Germline loops: CDR1 DFQATT, CDR2 SNEGSKA (reference sequence). This CDR3 is CRGGSGLNTEAFF. As DNA, the CDR3 is TGCAGGGGCGGGTCCGGACTGAACACTGAAGCTTTCTTT.

This clonotype has just a few counts. The V and J genes are TRBV12-3 or TRBV12-4 and TRBJ2-3, with TRBD2 matching 7 bases. This CDR3 is 16 amino acids long. V was clipped by 6 bases and J by 4 bases; unmatched bases: 13. CDR3 DNA: TGTGCCAGCAGAAGGACTAGGATGGAGTTTCCAGATACGCAGTATTTT. This gives the protein CASRRTRMEFPDTQYF.

This rearrangement joins TRBV7-2 to TRBJ2-1; 7 nucleotides line up with TRBD2. J lost 2 bases, V lost 0 bases, and 10 bases had no gene match. This CDR3 spans 18 amino acids. CDR1 is SGHTA, CDR2 FQGNSA, per germline. DNA of the CDR3: TGTGCCAGCAGCTTAGCGGGAGGGCCCGAGTCGCCCTACAATGAGCAGTTCTTC. It is translated as CASSLAGGPESPYNEQFF.

This clonotype was counted between two and nine times. This chain links TRBV7-9 with TRBJ1-1; TRBD1 is a possible D gene (6 bases). V dropped 5 bases and J dropped 4 bases, with 14 bases sitting between them. Germline assignment: CDR1 SEHNR and CDR2 FQNEAQ (reference sequence). The CDR3 totals 14 residues. The CDR3 loop is CASSTGGRSTEAFF. The CDR3 region has the DNA TGTGCCAGCAGCACCGGGGGCAGATCCACTGAAGCTTTCTTT.

This chain uses TRBV7-9 with TRBJ1-4; D is uncertain. The CDR3 contains 13 residues. V shed 5 bases and J shed 7 bases, with 11 bases lying between them. The germline V gene has CDR1 SEHNR and CDR2 FQNEAQ (reference sequence). The CDR3 sequence is CASSEWTVEKLFF. CDR3 coding DNA: TGTGCCAGCAGCGAGTGGACGGTTGAAAAACTGTTTTTT.

The V call is TRBV9, the J call TRBJ2-1, with TRBD2 matching 11 bases. The CDR3 runs to 16 residues. Germline V gene data show CDR1 as SGDLS and CDR2 as YYNGEE. The J segment lost 2 bases and the V segment lost 0 bases, leaving 1 base of the junction unmatched. This CDR3 reads CASSVVAGGTYNEQFF. The CDR3 region has the DNA TGTGCCAGCAGCGTAGTAGCGGGGGGGACCTACAATGAGCAGTTCTTC.

The chain recombines TRBV4-3 with TRBJ2-2; no clear D. Germline CDR1 LGHNA, CDR2 YSLEER. The CDR3 extends over 12 amino acids. Between the trimmed V and J ends, which lost 3 bases and 4 bases, there was a span of 3 bases. The CDR3 spells CASSHTTGELFF. The CDR3 region has the DNA TGCGCCAGCAGCCATACCACCGGGGAGCTGTTTTTT.

This clonotype was counted between two and nine times. The chain combines TRBV12-3 or TRBV12-4 with TRBJ1-2; D ambiguous. CDR3 size: 13 residues. Trimming removed 2 bases at V and 7 bases at J, with 11 bases between. CDR3 residues: CASSLSSPPGYTF. CDR3 nucleotide sequence: TGTGCCAGCAGTTTATCGTCCCCTCCTGGCTACACCTTC.

There are a few counts of this clonotype. The chain employs TRBV18 and TRBJ2-7, with a possible D match to TRBD2 (5 bases). The V end lost 1 base, the J end lost 4 bases, and 11 bases lay between the germline ends. Germline assignment: CDR1 KGHSH and CDR2 LQKENI. This CDR3 is built from 14 residues. CDR3 bases: TGTGCCAGCTCACCACTAGCGAACAGATACGAGCAGTACTTC. It yields the protein CASSPLANRYEQYF. The full variable domain, with the rest looked up from reference TRBV18 and TRBJ2-7, is NAGVMQNPRHLVRRRGQEARLRCSPMKGHSHVYWYRQLPEEGLKFMVYLQKENIIDESGMPKERFSAEFPKEGPSILRIQQVVRGDSAAYFCASSPLANRYEQYFGPGTRLTVT.

This clonotype was recorded once. This rearrangement joins TRBV20-1 to TRBJ2-3, with D perhaps given as TRBD1 or TRBD2 (5 bases each). The germline V and J ends were trimmed by 6 bases and 4 bases, with 20 bases remaining between them. In germline, CDR1 is DFQATT, CDR2 SNEGSKA (reference sequence). CDR3 length: 15 residues. The CDR3 region is CSAPAPVRDADTQYF. As DNA, the CDR3 is TGCAGTGCCCCCGCCCCGGTCAGGGACGCAGATACGCAGTATTTT.

The V gene is TRBV25-1, the J gene TRBJ2-1; no firm D call. The CDR3 sequence is 16 residues long. Trimming pared 1 base from V and 0 bases from J, leaving 10 bases between. Per the germline V gene, CDR1 is MGHDK and CDR2 is SYGVNS. The CDR3 DNA follows: TGTGCCAGCAGTGAATTTGTCACGAGCTCCTACAATGAGCAGTTCTTC. Its protein product is CASSEFVTSSYNEQFF. Based on the CDR3 plus reference TRBV25-1 and TRBJ2-1, the full variable domain is EADIYQTPRYLVIGTGKKITLECSQTMGHDKMYWYQQDPGMELHLIHYSYGVNSTEKGDLSSESTVSRIRTEHFPLTLESARPSHTSQYLCASSEFVTSSYNEQFFGPGTRLTVL.

V and J are TRBV20-1 and TRBJ2-7, with unresolved D. This CDR3 comprises 13 residues. Looked up from germline, CDR1 is DFQATT and CDR2 is SNEGSKA (reference sequence). V was shortened by 0 bases and J by 1 base, with 7 bases between the two germline ends. CDR3 amino acids: CSAREVASYEQYF. The CDR3 DNA reads as TGCAGTGCTAGAGAAGTGGCTTCCTACGAGCAGTACTTC.

This clonotype occurred a few times. The gene calls are TRBV5-5 and TRBJ2-1; 11 nucleotides match TRBD2. The J segment lost 7 bases and the V segment lost 2 bases, leaving 5 bases of the junction unmatched. The CDR3 extends over 15 amino acids. The germline V gene encodes CDR1 SGHKS and CDR2 YYEKEE (reference sequence). CDR3 bases: TGTGCCAGCAGCTTAGGGGCTAGCGGGGGGAATGAGCAGTTCTTC. This gives the protein CASSLGASGGNEQFF.

V gene TRBV5-1 combines with J gene TRBJ2-7, with D possibly TRBD1 on 6 matching bases. The CDR3 is made up of 15 amino acids. Germline values: CDR1 SGHRS, CDR2 YFSETQ. Trimming took off 4 bases at V and 3 bases at J, with 17 bases between the two ends. The CDR3 reads CASSLGTNELYEQYF. CDR3 coding DNA: TGCGCCAGCAGCCTCGGGACAAATGAACTCTACGAGCAGTACTTC.

The V call is TRBV2, the J call TRBJ2-5; unclear D gene. Trimming pared 2 bases from V and 1 base from J, leaving 8 bases between. This CDR3 spans 14 amino acids. CDR1 is SNHLY, CDR2 FYNNEI, per germline. CDR3 nucleotide sequence: TGTGCCAGCAGTGAAAGGCGGACCCAAGAGACCCAGTACTTC. As protein: CASSERRTQETQYF.

This clonotype showed up just a few times. The chain recombines TRBV7-2 with TRBJ2-1; 9 positions agree with TRBD2. The germline gives CDR1 SGHTA, CDR2 FQGNSA. The CDR3 is 14 residues long. Trimming cost V 4 bases and J 2 bases; bases outside gene matches: 0. CDR3 amino acids: CASSWTSAYNEQFF. CDR3 sequence (DNA): TGTGCCAGCAGCTGGACTAGCGCCTACAATGAGCAGTTCTTC.

This clonotype was counted ten times or more. The chain carries TRBV18 and TRBJ2-3, with unresolved D. The CDR3 has 14 amino acids. The V gene's germline CDR1 is KGHSH and CDR2 LQKENI. Deletions cut 1 base from V and 0 bases from J, with 5 bases between. CDR3 in DNA: TGTGCCAGCTCACCACGATCAAGCACAGATACGCAGTATTTT. Translated, it gives CASSPRSSTDTQYF.

This clonotype was found a few times. V and J are TRBV15 and TRBJ1-5; 7 bases are shared with TRBD1. The CDR3 loop spans 15 amino acids. CDR1 LNHNV and CDR2 YYDKDF come from the germline V gene (reference sequence). After removal of 2 bases from V and 0 bases from J, the junction contained 1 base not matched to a gene. Written as DNA, the CDR3 is TGTGCCACCAGCAGAAGACAGGGTAGCAATCAGCCCCAGCATTTT. Translation gives CATSRRQGSNQPQHF.

The chain's CDR3 is CASSQTGISNQPQHF. Written as DNA, the CDR3 is TGTGCCAGCAGCCAAACCGGGATATCCAATCAGCCCCAGCATTTT. The rearrangement uses TRBV3-1 and TRBJ1-5; D not certain. CDR1 is LGHDT, CDR2 YNNKEL, per germline (reference sequence). The CDR3 length is 15 residues. The germline V and J ends were trimmed by 2 bases and 3 bases, with 11 bases remaining between them.

The chain is built from TRBV7-2 and TRBJ2-3; TRBD2 matches at 7 bases. The CDR3 runs 15 residues. The ends lost 5 bases at V and 1 base at J; junction bases unmatched: 6. CDR1 is SGHTA and CDR2 is FQGNSA in the germline V gene. CDR3 protein: CASSPRTRGTDTQYF. CDR3 DNA: TGTGCCAGCAGCCCGCGGACTAGGGGCACAGATACGCAGTATTTT. The complete variable domain, with remaining parts taken from reference TRBV7-2 and TRBJ2-3, reads GAGVSQSPSNKVTEKGKDVELRCDPISGHTALYWYRQSLGQGLEFLIYFQGNSAPDKSGLPSDRFSAERTGGSVSTLTIQRTQQEDSAVYLCASSPRTRGTDTQYFGPGTRLTVL.

The V call is TRBV7-7, the J call TRBJ2-7, with TRBD2 matching 10 bases. The CDR3 runs 15 residues. Germline V gene sequence: CDR1 SSHAT, CDR2 FNYEAQ (reference sequence). V gave up 7 bases and J gave up 1 base; unmatched junction bases: 7. The CDR3 reads CASTSPLAGSYEQYF. The DNA for the CDR3 is TGTGCCAGCACCTCCCCACTAGCGGGATCCTACGAGCAGTACTTC.